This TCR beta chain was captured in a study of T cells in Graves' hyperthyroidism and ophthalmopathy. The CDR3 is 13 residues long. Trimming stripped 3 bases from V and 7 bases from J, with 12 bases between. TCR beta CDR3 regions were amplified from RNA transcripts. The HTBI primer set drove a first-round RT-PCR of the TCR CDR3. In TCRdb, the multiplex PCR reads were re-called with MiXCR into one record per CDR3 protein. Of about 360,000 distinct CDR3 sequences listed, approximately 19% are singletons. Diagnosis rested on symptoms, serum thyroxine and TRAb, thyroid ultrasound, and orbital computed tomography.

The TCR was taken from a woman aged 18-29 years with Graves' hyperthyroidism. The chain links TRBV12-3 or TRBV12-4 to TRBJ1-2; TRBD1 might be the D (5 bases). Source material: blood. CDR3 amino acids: CASSLEGYGGYTF. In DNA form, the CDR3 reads TGTGCCAGCAGTTTGGAGGGGTATGGTGGCTACACCTTC.